This T cell receptor (beta chain) was identified during a study of Tregs in tolerant kidney transplant recipients. The assay was immunoSEQ multiplex PCR, and TCRdb's table has in-frame clones only and misses some. The sample has some 70,000 clones, approximately 92% seen once. Whole-study results and caveats: Biological reproducibility was not directly addressed in this study. For some patients, primers changed over time, blocking nucleotide-level comparison. The most relevant donor-specific Treg TCRbeta repertoire apparently came from expansion with activated donor B cells.

CD4+CD25+CD127- Tregs, CD4+CD25- non-Tregs, CD4 and CD8 cells were sorted. About this clone itself: What it recognizes is unknown.

Per germline, CDR1 MGHRA and CDR2 YSYEKL. Losses at the gene ends were 5 bases for V and 5 bases for J; bases not matched to a gene: 11. The CDR3 is 15 amino acids. The sequence was collected from a human donor who received a combined kidney and bone marrow transplant. The V call is TRBV4-1, the J call TRBJ2-7; 8 bases match TRBD2. Sequencing used CD8+ T cells from blood, obtained before the transplant. Here the CDR3 DNA reads TGCGCCAGCAGCTCAGATCCCGGGACTAGTAACGAGCAGTACTTC. Translated, it gives CASSSDPGTSNEQYF.